What follows are 22 T cell receptor beta chains derived from one specimen sequenced in a study of T cell responses to AZD1222 COVID-19 vaccine. Sequenced by immunoSEQ multiplex PCR; TCRdb stores in-frame clones only, minus some. The sample contains about 130,000 clones, roughly nine tenths of which appear only once. Material: peripheral blood, obtained on day 0 of AZD1222 vaccination. All receptors come from an adult in good health.

This clone was seen only once. The rearrangement links TRBV2 to TRBJ2-4; the D call may be TRBD1 or TRBD2 (5 bases each). The V end was cut by 6 bases, the J end by 7 bases, with 10 bases between. The CDR3 length is 12 residues. Germline-derived CDR1 and CDR2 are SNHLY and FYNNEI. The CDR3 loop is CASRARDNIQYF. The CDR3 DNA reads TGTGCCAGCAGAGCAAGGGACAACATTCAGTACTTC.

For the CDR3, the DNA is TGTGCCAGCAGTGAAAGGGTTTCGGAAAAACTGTTTTTT. It codes for CASSERVSEKLFF. This chain links TRBV2 with TRBJ1-4; D not resolved. V was trimmed by 2 bases and J by 8 bases, leaving 9 bases between them. Germline-derived CDR1 and CDR2 are SNHLY and FYNNEI. This CDR3 spans 13 amino acids.

The chain joins TRBV19 to TRBJ1-2, with 10 bases fitting TRBD1. This CDR3 region has 13 residues. The germline CDR1 and CDR2 sequences are LNHDA and SQIVND (reference sequence). The trim removed 5 bases at V and 7 bases at J, leaving 4 bases unmatched. The CDR3 coding sequence is TGTGCCAGTAGTCCACGGACAGGGGGTGGCTACACCTTC. The encoded protein is CASSPRTGGGYTF.

This sequence joins TRBV11-2 and TRBJ2-3, with D perhaps matching TRBD1 (5 bases). CDR3 length: 15 amino acids. Germline CDR1 is SGHAT and CDR2 is FQNNGV. Between the trimmed V and J ends, which lost 5 bases and 2 bases, there was a span of 14 bases. CDR3 DNA sequence: TGTGCCAGCAGCACCGACGGACAAACCACAGATACGCAGTATTTT. It encodes CASSTDGQTTDTQYF.

V gene TRBV2 combines with J gene TRBJ2-7, with TRBD2 identical over 7 bases. The CDR3 covers 13 residues. CDR1 and CDR2 (germline): SNHLY, FYNNEI. V was clipped by 7 bases and J by 1 base; unmatched bases: 4. The CDR3 sequence is CASNREESYEQYF. The CDR3 nucleotides read TGTGCCAGCAATCGGGAGGAGTCCTACGAGCAGTACTTC. The full variable domain, in which reference TRBV2 and TRBJ2-7 provide the parts outside the CDR3, is EPEVTQTPSHQVTQMGQEVILRCVPISNHLYFYWYRQILGQKVEFLVSFYNNEISEKSEIFDDQFSVERPDGSNFTLKIRSTKLEDSAMYFCASNREESYEQYFGPGTRLTVT.

The V gene is TRBV5-1, the J gene TRBJ1-1; D not certain. Trimming took off 0 bases at V and 1 base at J, with 4 bases between the two ends. CDR3 length: 13 amino acids. From germline, CDR1 is SGHRS and CDR2 YFSETQ. CDR3 sequence reads: CASSLEGNTEAFF. For the CDR3, the DNA is TGCGCCAGCAGCTTGGAAGGGAACACTGAAGCTTTCTTT.

The V gene is TRBV29-1, the J gene TRBJ1-2; no reliable D call. The CDR3 extends over 12 amino acids. With 0 bases removed from V and 8 bases from J, the gap between germline ends came to 10 bases. Germline V lookup: CDR1 SQVTM, CDR2 ANQGSEA. The CDR3 here is CSVEEGGWGYTF. The DNA for the CDR3 is TGCAGCGTTGAAGAGGGCGGTTGGGGCTACACCTTC.

The chain has TRBV7-3 and TRBJ2-5; possible D gene TRBD2, 6 bases. V lost 6 bases and J 5 bases, leaving 13 bases between the germline ends. CDR3 length equals 13 residues. Germline V gene sequence: CDR1 SGHTA, CDR2 FQGTGA. CDR3 sequence reads: CASSRGEAETQYF. As DNA, the CDR3 is TGTGCCAGCAGTCGAGGGGAGGCGGAGACCCAGTACTTC. The whole variable domain, filled in from reference TRBV7-3 and TRBJ2-5, reads GAGVSQTPSNKVTEKGKYVELRCDPISGHTALYWYRQSLGQGPEFLIYFQGTGAADDSGLPNDRFFAVRPEGSVSTLKIQRTERGDSAVYLCASSRGEAETQYFGPGTRLLVL.

This chain joins TRBV7-2 and TRBJ2-3; maybe TRBD2 (6 bases). Germline V CDR1 and CDR2: SGHTA, FQGNSA. The CDR3 has 15 amino acids. Trimming stripped 2 bases from V and 8 bases from J, with 17 bases between. The CDR3 coding sequence is TGTGCCAGCAGCTTAATGGGCGGGGCACAGACTACGCAGTATTTT. It is translated as CASSLMGGAQTTQYF.

V usage is TRBV4-2 and J usage is TRBJ2-2; 8 positions agree with TRBD2. Germline CDR1 LGHNA, CDR2 YNFKEQ. This CDR3 spans 16 amino acids. V shed 2 bases, J shed 0 bases, and the junction held 2 bases outside the gene matches. CDR3 sequence reads: CASSQPGLANTGELFF. CDR3 sequence (DNA): TGTGCCAGCAGCCAACCGGGACTAGCGAACACCGGGGAGCTGTTTTTT.

The chain links TRBV4-1 to TRBJ1-1; TRBD1 matches at 9 bases. From germline, CDR1 is MGHRA and CDR2 YSYEKL. The CDR3 is 18 amino acids. V trimming: 1 base; J trimming: 1 base; junction bases outside the gene matches: 10. As DNA, the CDR3 is TGCGCCAGCAGCCAAGGGACAGGGGACTTTCACGCGAACACTGAAGCTTTCTTT. Protein sequence: CASSQGTGDFHANTEAFF.

The gene calls are TRBV11-2 and TRBJ2-7; 9 positions agree with TRBD2. CDR1 is SGHAT, CDR2 FQNNGV, per germline. The CDR3 contains 16 residues. Germline trimming cut 5 bases from V and 0 bases from J; bases unmatched to any gene: 8. CDR3 sequence (DNA): TGTGCCAGCAGCCCAGCGGCGGGGGGGGCCTCCTACGAGCAGTACTTC. Protein product: CASSPAAGGASYEQYF. Together with reference TRBV11-2 and TRBJ2-7, the CDR3 gives the full variable domain: EAGVAQSPRYKIIEKRQSVAFWCNPISGHATLYWYQQILGQGPKLLIQFQNNGVVDDSQLPKDRFSAERLKGVDSTLKIQPAKLEDSAVYLCASSPAAGGASYEQYFGPGTRLTVT.

The CDR3 DNA reads TGTGCCAGCAGCCCACGACTAGCGGGACTGGGGAATGAGCAGTTCTTC. Protein product: CASSPRLAGLGNEQFF. V and J are TRBV3-1 (or the pseudogene TRBV3-2) and TRBJ2-1, with TRBD2 matching over 11 bases. CDR3 size: 16 residues. CDR1 and CDR2 from the germline V gene are LGHDT and YNNKEL (reference sequence). V trimming: 4 bases; J trimming: 7 bases; junction bases outside the gene matches: 9.

The chain links TRBV7-8 to TRBJ1-1, with D perhaps matching TRBD1 (5 bases). Trimming stripped 3 bases from V and 0 bases from J, with 8 bases between. The CDR3 is 14 residues long. Germline assignment: CDR1 SGHVS and CDR2 FQNEAQ. CDR3 sequence reads: CASSLTAVNTEAFF. The CDR3 nucleotides read TGTGCCAGCAGCTTGACAGCCGTGAACACTGAAGCTTTCTTT.

The rearrangement joins TRBV9 to TRBJ2-1; D remains unclear. There are 11 residues in the CDR3. Germline CDR1 and CDR2: SGDLS and YYNGEE. Deletions cut 0 bases from V and 10 bases from J, with 5 bases between. This chain's CDR3 is CASSVASEQFF. DNA of the CDR3: TGTGCCAGCAGCGTAGCTTCGGAGCAGTTCTTC.

This rearrangement joins TRBV11-3 to TRBJ2-3; perhaps TRBD2 as D (7 bases). Per the germline V gene, CDR1 is SGHNT and CDR2 is YENEEA. There are 16 residues in the CDR3. V lost 5 bases, J lost 4 bases, and 19 bases lay in between. DNA for the CDR3: TGTGCCAGCAGCCCAGGCGGGGGCGCCATGGCAGATACGCAGTATTTT. Its protein product is CASSPGGGAMADTQYF.

This clone came up a few times. V gene TRBV13 combines with J gene TRBJ2-7; 7 positions agree with TRBD2. Germline loops: CDR1 PRHDT, CDR2 FYEKMQ (reference sequence). The length of the CDR3 is 15 residues. V lost 1 base and J lost 2; bases outside the gene matches: 5. CDR3 coding DNA: TGTGCCAGCAGCTTAGAGGGAGGGGAGACCTACGAGCAGTACTTC. This translates into CASSLEGGETYEQYF.

The gene calls are TRBV6-4 and TRBJ1-2; TRBD1 matches 9 bases. V lost 4 bases to trimming and J lost 7 bases; unmatched junction nucleotides: 1. The CDR3 has 12 amino acids. From germline, CDR1 is MRHNA and CDR2 SNTAGT. The CDR3 reads CASSGTGVGYTF. As DNA, the CDR3 is TGTGCCAGCAGTGGGACAGGGGTTGGCTACACCTTC.

The chain is built from TRBV6-5 and TRBJ1-6; unclear D gene. Germline V gene sequence: CDR1 MNHEY, CDR2 SVGAGI. With 3 bases removed from V and 2 bases from J, the gap between germline ends came to 8 bases. This CDR3 is 15 amino acids long. The CDR3 bases are TGTGCCAGCAGTTATCAAAGGGCCTATAATTCACCCCTCCACTTT. Its protein is CASSYQRAYNSPLHF.

The chain combines TRBV7-9 with TRBJ2-5; possibly TRBD1 for D (6 bases). This CDR3 has 15 residues. Between the trimmed V and J ends, which lost 4 bases and 5 bases, there was a span of 17 bases. Germline V CDR1 and CDR2: SEHNR, FQNEAQ (reference sequence). CDR3 residues: CASSSGTTWRETQYF. CDR3 nucleotide sequence: TGTGCCAGCAGCTCCGGGACAACCTGGAGGGAGACCCAGTACTTC.

This clone showed up just a few times. This chain links TRBV5-4 with TRBJ2-5; TRBD2 aligns across 9 bases. The ends lost 9 bases at V and 5 bases at J; junction bases unmatched: 8. CDR1 and CDR2 from the germline V gene are SGHNT and YYREEE (reference sequence). This CDR3 region has 13 residues. The CDR3 region is CAMREGPLETQYF. Written as DNA, the CDR3 is TGTGCCATGCGGGAGGGCCCTCTGGAGACCCAGTACTTC.

V gene TRBV7-8 combines with J gene TRBJ2-3, with 10 bases that match TRBD1. Germline-derived CDR1 and CDR2 are SGHVS and FQNEAQ. This CDR3 comprises 23 residues. The V and J ends lost 5 bases and 0 bases, in that order; junction bases with no gene match: 26. The CDR3 DNA reads TGTGCCAGCAGCCCCTTAACCCTACTAAAACCGGCGAGGGACAGGGGAAGCACAGATACGCAGTATTTT. This codes for CASSPLTLLKPARDRGSTDTQYF.